The sequence of this T cell receptor beta chain was determined in a study of post-analysis software for immune sequencing data. Study in general: Recorded disease courses covered relapsing-remitting, secondary progressive and progressive-relapsing multiple sclerosis. Some patients had no subtype annotation.

Overall study findings and caveats: Patients showed TRBV5-6, TRBV5-1 and TRBV20-1 among roughly five TRBV segments more frequent than in controls. For normalized Chao1 diversity, multiple sclerosis patients scored significantly lower than controls did.

This clonotype has just a few counts. Its matching antigen is unknown. TCR beta libraries were prepared from cDNA with unique molecular identifiers. Some 540,000 cDNA molecules were obtained from 1 to 10 million T cells. TCRdb recomputed calls from the PCR reads with MiXCR, one row per CDR3 protein. The data show about 810,000 distinct CDR3 sequences, with 53% seen just once and approximately 4.5% held by the top ten. CDR1 and CDR2 (germline): SEHNR, FQNEAQ (reference sequence). Trimming stripped 7 bases from V and 0 bases from J, with 23 bases between. There are 18 residues in the CDR3. The sample was blood. The sequence came from a girl aged 10 to 17 with multiple sclerosis. The chain combines TRBV7-9 with TRBJ2-3; perhaps D is TRBD1 or TRBD2 (5 bases each). The CDR3 loop reads CASTAHREGPTSTDTQYF. The CDR3 nucleotides are TGTGCCAGCACCGCCCATCGCGAGGGGCCTACTAGCACAGATACGCAGTATTTT. The full variable domain, rest sourced from reference TRBV7-9 and TRBJ2-3, is DTGVSQNPRHKITKRGQNVTFRCDPISEHNRLYWYRQTLGQGPEFLTYFQNEAQLEKSRLLSDRFSAERPKGSFSTLEIQRTEQGDSAMYLCASTAHREGPTSTDTQYFGPGTRLTVL.